One and the same sample provided the 5 T cell receptor beta chains below, sequenced in a study of Tregs in tolerant kidney transplant recipients. The nonmyeloablative bone marrow transplants came from related graft donors, with transient mixed chimerism. Sequencing used immunoSEQ multiplex PCR; TCRdb keeps in-frame clones, though not all of them. This repertoire includes 25,000 to 35,000 clones. The specimen comprised CD4+ T cells from blood (PBMCs), sampled 24 months after the transplant. The receptors derive from a human patient who received a combined kidney and bone marrow transplant. The graft donor may be the source of some T cells.

Remarks on this clone: The CDR3 goes on 3 residues after the read ends, and that part is filled in from the germline J gene. The chain couples TRBV10-3 to TRBJ1-5, with D uncertain. Trimming cost V 0 bases and J 6 bases, with 3 bases left between them. The CDR3 has 12 amino acids. The germline V gene encodes CDR1 ENHRY and CDR2 SYGVKD. CDR3 sequence reads: CAISESGQPQHF. The part of the CDR3 DNA that was read is TGTGCCATCAGTGAGTCAGGTCAGCCC.

About this clone: With the read ending 3 residues before the CDR3 end, the germline J gene is used to fill in that end. V gene TRBV30 combines with J gene TRBJ1-1; D not resolved. Germline V gene lookup returns CDR1 GTSNPN and CDR2 SVGIG (reference sequence). V lost 0 bases to trimming and J lost 0 bases, with 5 bases between them. The CDR3 is 13 amino acids. The sequenced part of the CDR3 DNA is TGTGCCTGGAGTGTACGGTTGAACACTGAA. The encoded protein is CAWSVRLNTE. The entire CDR3 sequence reads CAWSVRLNTEAFF.

As for this clone: The read is 3 residues too short to cover the CDR3 end, so that end is filled in from the germline J gene. This chain joins TRBV14 and TRBJ1-3; no firm D call. Germline V gives CDR1 SGHDN, CDR2 FVKESK. The germline V and J ends were trimmed by 3 bases and 0 bases, with 12 bases remaining between them. The CDR3 has 16 amino acids. The CDR3 reads CASSQALLISGNTIYF. CDR3 DNA (partial): TGTGCCAGCAGCCAGGCTTTACTAATCTCTGGAAACACC.

About this clone: The CDR3 end falls 3 residues outside the read, so it is completed with the germline J gene. The chain joins TRBV7-3 to TRBJ2-2, with 14 bases lining up with TRBD2. Germline CDR1 SGHTA, CDR2 FQGTGA. After removal of 5 bases from V and 2 bases from J, the junction contained 7 bases not matched to a gene. The CDR3 length is 18 residues. The CDR3 protein is CASSPRGLAGENTGELFF. Incomplete CDR3 DNA: TGTGCCAGCAGCCCAAGGGGACTAGCGGGAGAAAACACCGGGGAG.

In regard to this clone: The read finishes 3 residues shy of the CDR3 end, and the germline J gene is used to complete it. This chain uses TRBV7-2 with TRBJ1-3; D may be TRBD1 (5 bases). CDR1 is SGHTA, CDR2 FQGNSA, per germline. V was cut by 0 bases and J by 0 bases, with 9 bases left in between. CDR3 size: 16 residues. CDR3 DNA (partial): TGTGCCAGCAGCTTAGCGAGAGGGGACTCTGGAAACACC. This translates into CASSLARGDSGNT. The full-length CDR3 reads as CASSLARGDSGNTIYF.